This paragraph covers one TCR beta chain sequence. Its target is not known. This CDR3 is also generated by other DNA sequences in the sample. Among the donors, all were Caucasian adults who lived in Nashville, Tennessee. The repertoire was sequenced with immunoSEQ multiplex PCR; TCRdb's copy has only in-frame clones and lacks some. Of millions of clones listed, 85% to 95% are singletons. Germline V gene data show CDR1 as SGHRS and CDR2 as YFSETQ. CDR3 length equals 15 residues. Germline trimming cut 3 bases from V and 6 bases from J; bases unmatched to any gene: 2. These data originate in a study of shared clonotypes between healthy human individuals. Study results and limitations: The study sampled only blood, and tissue repertoires likely differ. Genetic and exposure-history diversity was limited by the few donors.

The specimen sequenced was naive CD4+ T cells sorted from blood. Subset: CD45RA+ positively selected. The J gene is TRBJ2-2, the V gene TRBV5-1; TRBD2 aligns across 13 bases. The TCR was taken from a man aged 18 to 35 in good health. CDR3 bases: TGCGCCAGCAGCTCGGGACTAGCGGGGTCCGGGGAGCTGTTTTTT. Protein: CASSSGLAGSGELFF.